The present TCR beta chain was sequenced within a study of Graves' ophthalmopathy and Graves' hyperthyroidism (dated by TCRdb to 2017 to 2018). For context, the study as a whole: Peripheral blood was collected before any treatment was given, at the time of initial diagnosis. The study used signatures of the TCR beta repertoire to tell Graves' ophthalmopathy apart from Graves' hyperthyroidism and to predict which patients would progress to ophthalmopathy. In total, some 130 blood samples were TCR-sequenced: around 42 ophthalmopathy, around 75 hyperthyroidism and 17 hyperthyroidism-to-ophthalmopathy patients. To explore V-J signatures that separate ophthalmopathy from hyperthyroidism, a discovery set of around 97 patients was enrolled, consisting of roughly 45 with ophthalmopathy and some 59 with stable hyperthyroidism. An independent validation cohort comprised roughly 20 hyperthyroidism patients and 15 to 17 patients who later progressed from hyperthyroidism to ophthalmopathy. In six hyperthyroidism patients, the T-cell repertoire of thyroid tissue was compared with the T-cell repertoire of blood. Following sample collection, hyperthyroidism patients were given methimazole at a starting dose of 30 mg daily, and ophthalmopathy patients were given high-dose intravenous methylprednisolone.

Including the terminal cysteine and phenylalanine, the CDR3 comprises 14 residues. Kept here is only the CDR3 DNA, which spans 42 bases and is read in frame from base 1. Relative to germline, V is 2 bases shorter and J is 2 bases shorter, with 12 bases between their ends. From the germline V gene (reference sequence), CDR1 is GTSNPN and CDR2 is SVGIG. For repertoire sequencing, TCR beta CDR3 regions were amplified from RNA transcripts. A first-round RT-PCR used HTBI primers with the Qiagen OneStep RT-PCR kit, followed by a second-round multiplex PCR, size selection and purification. The libraries underwent paired-end sequencing with 100 bp reads on an Illumina HiSeq2000. In the authors' own workflow: SOAPnuke was used to process the reads, removing any read that contained adapters or uncalled bases, had a mean Phred below 15, or lacked an exact match to the constant primer or identifier. COPE v1.2.5 was used to merge high-quality paired reads. Clonotypes were defined as unique nucleotide sequences and were aligned to IMGT TRB V, D and J references using MiTCR v1.1. Only V-J combinations with frequency above 0.0001 were analysed, covering approximately 99% of repertoires. For each V-J combination, a TCR clonal expansion and chaos score was defined as F50 clonal expansion divided by the chaos observed in the TCRdist matrix. Welch's t-statistics and random forest were used to reduce the features to 10 to 15 V-J combinations, which were then used as input to a naive Bayes classifier. The similarity between thyroid and blood repertoires was quantified using the Morisita-Horn index. Using fastp trimming at Q25 and MiXCR clonotype assembly, TCRdb reanalyzed the public sequencing data and kept in-frame beta chains. Under each unique CDR3 protein, matching rows form one entry showing the most common genes and DNA. For this entry, the V and J calls and clone size follow TCRdb and not the study's own pipeline. The sample contains hundreds of thousands of distinct CDR3 sequences, over 40% of them found a single time. More than 2.5% of the sample is taken by the ten largest.

Note on this clonotype: It lacks a known antigen. Within one base of it there is no much larger clone, and no base qualities were kept.

Paper-wide results and their limitations: The 13-signature model separated ophthalmopathy from stable hyperthyroidism with roughly 89% sensitivity and roughly 84% specificity in cross-validation, and 80%/75% in the test set. In validation, the model predicted ophthalmopathy progression with about 71% sensitivity and roughly 72% specificity; roughly 11 predicted patients were CT-confirmed with GO in a median of roughly 6.8 months. Among expanded thyroid clonotypes with frequency above 0.001, most also showed up in blood, which suggests that blood repertoires may reflect the thyroid immune response. No statistical method was used to set the sample size in advance, and the investigators knew which group each participant was assigned to.

Patients with ophthalmopathy had moderately to severely active disease, with a Clinical Activity Score of 3 or more, a NOSPECS grade of 4 or more, and a disease duration of less than 3 months. Patients were excluded if they had other autoimmune diseases, uncontrolled infections, pregnancy or lactation. Clinical symptoms, serum thyroxine, TRAb, thyroid ultrasound and orbital computed tomography formed the basis of the diagnosis. Ficoll-Paque density gradient centrifugation was used to isolate PBMCs from 9.5 to 10 ml of fresh peripheral blood. Total RNA was extracted using Trizol reagent, and RNA quality was checked on an Agilent 2100 Bioanalyzer.

Sequencing was performed on peripheral blood. This TCR came from an adult man with Graves' ophthalmopathy. The chain is made from TRBV30 and TRBJ2-5, and perhaps TRBD2 as D gene, on 5 matching bases. The CDR3 has the sequence CAWSPQRTQETQYF. The nucleotide sequence is TGTGCCTGGAGTCCCCAACGGACTCAAGAGACCCAGTACTTC.